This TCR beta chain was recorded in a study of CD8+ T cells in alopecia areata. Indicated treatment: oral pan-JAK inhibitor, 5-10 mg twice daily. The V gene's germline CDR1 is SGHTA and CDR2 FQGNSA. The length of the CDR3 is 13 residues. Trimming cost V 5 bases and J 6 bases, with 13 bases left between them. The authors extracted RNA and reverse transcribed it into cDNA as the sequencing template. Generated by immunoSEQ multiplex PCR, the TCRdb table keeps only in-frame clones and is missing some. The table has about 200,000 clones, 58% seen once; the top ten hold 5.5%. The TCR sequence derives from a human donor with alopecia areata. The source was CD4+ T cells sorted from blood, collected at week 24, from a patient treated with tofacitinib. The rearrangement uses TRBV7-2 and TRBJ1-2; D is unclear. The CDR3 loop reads CASSPENGDGYTF. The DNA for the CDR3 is TGTGCCAGCAGCCCGGAAAATGGAGATGGCTACACCTTC.